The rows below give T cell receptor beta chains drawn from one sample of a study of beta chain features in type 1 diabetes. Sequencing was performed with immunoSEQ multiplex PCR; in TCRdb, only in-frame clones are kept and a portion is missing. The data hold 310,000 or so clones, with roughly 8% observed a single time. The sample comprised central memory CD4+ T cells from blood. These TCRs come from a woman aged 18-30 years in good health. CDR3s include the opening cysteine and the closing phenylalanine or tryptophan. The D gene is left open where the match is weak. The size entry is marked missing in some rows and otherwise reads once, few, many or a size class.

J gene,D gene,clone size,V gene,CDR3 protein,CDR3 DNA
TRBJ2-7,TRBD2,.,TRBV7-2,CASSLGRLASSYEQYF,TGTGCCAGCAGCTTAGGCCGACTAGCGTCCTCCTACGAGCAGTACTTC
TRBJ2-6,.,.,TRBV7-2,CASSPRPRSGANVLTF,TGTGCCAGCAGCCCGCGACCAAGGTCTGGGGCCAACGTCCTGACTTTC
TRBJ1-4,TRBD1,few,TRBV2,CASSKTGQTFEKLFF,TGTGCCAGCAGTAAAACGGGACAGACGTTTGAAAAACTGTTTTTT
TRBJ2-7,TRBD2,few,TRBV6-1,CASSEASSGGLYEQYF,TGTGCCAGCAGTGAAGCCAGTAGCGGGGGGCTCTACGAGCAGTACTTC
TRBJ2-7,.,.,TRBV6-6,CASSYSQGPYEQYF,TGTGCCAGCAGTTACTCGCAAGGACCCTACGAGCAGTACTTC
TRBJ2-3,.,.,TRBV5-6,CASSSRRDYTQYF,TGTGCCAGCAGCTCCCGCAGAGACTATACGCAGTATTTT
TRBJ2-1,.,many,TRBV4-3,CASSQDQPKGTYNEQFF,TGCGCCAGCAGCCAAGATCAGCCCAAAGGGACGTACAATGAGCAGTTCTTC
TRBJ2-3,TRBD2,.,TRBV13,CASSPGLAITDTQYF,TGTGCCAGCAGCCCCGGACTAGCGATCACAGATACGCAGTATTTT
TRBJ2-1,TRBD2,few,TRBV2,CASSGRRYNEQFF,TGTGCCAGTAGCGGGAGACGCTACAATGAGCAGTTCTTC
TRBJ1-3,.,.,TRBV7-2,CASSFDRQATIYF,TGTGCCAGCAGCTTCGACAGGCAAGCCACCATATATTTT
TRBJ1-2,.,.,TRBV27,CASRPTATNYGYTF,TGTGCCAGCAGGCCCACAGCCACTAACTATGGCTACACCTTC
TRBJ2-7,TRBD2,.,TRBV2,CASSEGSTSGSYEQYF,TGTGCCAGCAGTGAGGGTTCGACTAGCGGGAGTTACGAGCAGTACTTC
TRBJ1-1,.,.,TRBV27,CASSVPGRGFAFF,TGTGCCAGCAGTGTTCCGGGACGTGGGTTCGCTTTCTTT
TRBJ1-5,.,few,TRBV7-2,CASSFKRVSQPQHF,TGTGCCAGCAGCTTTAAAAGGGTGAGCCAGCCCCAGCATTTT
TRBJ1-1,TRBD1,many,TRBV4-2,CASSQGTAGQGRPEAFF,TGTGCCAGCAGCCAAGGGACAGCTGGACAGGGCCGCCCTGAAGCTTTCTTT
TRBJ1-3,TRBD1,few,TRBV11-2,CASRLGGTGRRVGNTIYF,TGTGCCAGCAGGTTAGGGGGGACAGGCCGTCGCGTTGGAAACACCATATATTTT
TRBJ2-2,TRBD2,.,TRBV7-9,CASSLGGSHGELFF,TGTGCCAGCAGCTTGGGAGGGTCCCACGGGGAGCTGTTTTTT
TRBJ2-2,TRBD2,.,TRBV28,CASSPPRDGRMGIAGELFF,TGTGCCAGCAGCCCACCACGAGACGGGAGGATGGGCATTGCCGGGGAGCTGTTTTTT
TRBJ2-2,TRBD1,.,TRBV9,CASSVRTGENTGELFF,TGTGCCAGCAGCGTCCGGACAGGGGAGAACACCGGGGAGCTGTTTTTT
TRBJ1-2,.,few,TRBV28,CASSIDGLRTF,TGTGCCAGCAGTATCGACGGACTAAGGACCTTC
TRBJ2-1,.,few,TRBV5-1,CASSFMSGGPRDNEQFF,TGCGCCAGCAGCTTTATGTCAGGAGGGCCAAGGGACAATGAGCAGTTCTTC
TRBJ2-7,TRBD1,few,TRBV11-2,CASSFLTGGPYEQYF,TGTGCCAGCAGCTTCCTAACAGGGGGCCCCTACGAGCAGTACTTC
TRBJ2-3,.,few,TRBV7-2,CASSLMGQSDTQYF,TGTGCCAGCAGCTTGATGGGGCAGTCAGATACGCAGTATTTT